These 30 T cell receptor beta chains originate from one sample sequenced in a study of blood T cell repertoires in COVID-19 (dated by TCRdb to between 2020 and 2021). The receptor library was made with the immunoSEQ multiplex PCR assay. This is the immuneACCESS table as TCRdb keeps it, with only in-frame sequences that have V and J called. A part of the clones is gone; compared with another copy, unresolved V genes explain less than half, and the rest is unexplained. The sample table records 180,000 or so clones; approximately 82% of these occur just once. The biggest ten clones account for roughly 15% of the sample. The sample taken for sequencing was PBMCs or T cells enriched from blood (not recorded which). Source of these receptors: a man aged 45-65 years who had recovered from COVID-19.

The chain's CDR3 is CASSLWDIATSTDTQYF. In DNA form, the CDR3 reads TGTGCCAGCAGTTTATGGGATATAGCGACTTCCACAGATACGCAGTATTTT. The chain couples TRBV28 to TRBJ2-3; perhaps TRBD2 as D (5 bases). In germline, CDR1 is MDHEN, CDR2 SYDVKM. The V end lost 0 bases, the J end lost 2 bases, and 15 bases lay between the germline ends. The CDR3 sequence is 17 residues long.

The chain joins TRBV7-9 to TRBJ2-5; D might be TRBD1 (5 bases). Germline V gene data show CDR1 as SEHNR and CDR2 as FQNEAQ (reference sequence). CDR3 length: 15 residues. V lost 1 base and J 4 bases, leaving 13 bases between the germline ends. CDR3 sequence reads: CASSLVSGHVETQYF. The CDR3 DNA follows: TGTGCCAGCAGCTTAGTTTCAGGGCATGTAGAGACCCAGTACTTC. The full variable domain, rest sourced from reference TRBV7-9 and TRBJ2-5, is DTGVSQNPRHKITKRGQNVTFRCDPISEHNRLYWYRQTLGQGPEFLTYFQNEAQLEKSRLLSDRFSAERPKGSFSTLEIQRTEQGDSAMYLCASSLVSGHVETQYFGPGTRLLVL.

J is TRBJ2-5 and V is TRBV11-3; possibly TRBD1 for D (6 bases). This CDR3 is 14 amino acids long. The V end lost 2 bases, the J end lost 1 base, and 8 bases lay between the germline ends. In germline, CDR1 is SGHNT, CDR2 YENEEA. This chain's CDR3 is CASSLRGGQETQYF. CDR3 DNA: TGTGCCAGCAGCTTAAGAGGGGGCCAAGAGACCCAGTACTTC.

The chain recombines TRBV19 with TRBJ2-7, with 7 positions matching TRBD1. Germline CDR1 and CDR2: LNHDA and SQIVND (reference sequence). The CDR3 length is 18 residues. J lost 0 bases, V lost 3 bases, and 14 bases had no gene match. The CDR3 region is CASSMSVYWQGDSYEQYF. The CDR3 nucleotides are TGTGCCAGTAGTATGTCGGTATATTGGCAGGGGGACTCCTACGAGCAGTACTTC.

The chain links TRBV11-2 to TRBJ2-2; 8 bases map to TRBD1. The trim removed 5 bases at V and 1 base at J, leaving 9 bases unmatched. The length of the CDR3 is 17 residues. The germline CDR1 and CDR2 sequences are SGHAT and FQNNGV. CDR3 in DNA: TGTGCCAGCAGCCCCCGATTGGGGACAGGGAACACCGGGGAGCTGTTTTTT. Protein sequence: CASSPRLGTGNTGELFF.

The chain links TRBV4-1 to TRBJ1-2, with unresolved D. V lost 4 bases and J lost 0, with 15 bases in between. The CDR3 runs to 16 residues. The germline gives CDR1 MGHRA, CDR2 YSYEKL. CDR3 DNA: TGCGCCAGCAGCCTCTCAGGAAGCATAGCTAACTATGGCTACACCTTC. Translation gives CASSLSGSIANYGYTF.

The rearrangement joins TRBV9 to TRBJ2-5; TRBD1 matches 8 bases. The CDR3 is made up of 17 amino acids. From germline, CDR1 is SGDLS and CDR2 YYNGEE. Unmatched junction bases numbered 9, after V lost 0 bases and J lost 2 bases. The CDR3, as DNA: TGTGCCAGCAGCGTAGCTGGGGCAGGGGGCTCACAAGAGACCCAGTACTTC. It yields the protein CASSVAGAGGSQETQYF.

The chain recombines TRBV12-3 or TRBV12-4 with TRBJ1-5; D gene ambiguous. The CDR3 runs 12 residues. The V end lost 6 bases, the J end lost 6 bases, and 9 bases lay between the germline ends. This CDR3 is CASSQQAQPQHF. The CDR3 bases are TGTGCCAGCAGCCAGCAGGCTCAGCCCCAGCATTTT.

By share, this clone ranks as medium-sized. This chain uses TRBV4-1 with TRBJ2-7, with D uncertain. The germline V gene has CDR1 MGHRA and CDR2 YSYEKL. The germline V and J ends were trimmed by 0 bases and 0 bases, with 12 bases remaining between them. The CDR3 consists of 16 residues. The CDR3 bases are TGCGCCAGCAGCCAAGATAAACGGAGTACCTCCTACGAGCAGTACTTC. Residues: CASSQDKRSTSYEQYF.

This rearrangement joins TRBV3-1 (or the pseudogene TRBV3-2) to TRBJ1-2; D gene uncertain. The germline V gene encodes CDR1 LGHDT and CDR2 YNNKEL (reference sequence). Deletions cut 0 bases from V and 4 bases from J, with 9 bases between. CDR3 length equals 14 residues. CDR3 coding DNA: TGTGCCAGCAGCCAAGAACCGGGAGGCTATGGCTACACCTTC. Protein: CASSQEPGGYGYTF.

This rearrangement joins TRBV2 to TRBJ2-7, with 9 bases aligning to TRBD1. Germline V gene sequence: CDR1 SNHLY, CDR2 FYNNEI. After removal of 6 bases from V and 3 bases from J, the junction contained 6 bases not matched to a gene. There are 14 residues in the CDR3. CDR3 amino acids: CASRMTGGLYEQYF. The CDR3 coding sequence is TGTGCCAGCAGAATGACAGGGGGGCTCTACGAGCAGTACTTC.

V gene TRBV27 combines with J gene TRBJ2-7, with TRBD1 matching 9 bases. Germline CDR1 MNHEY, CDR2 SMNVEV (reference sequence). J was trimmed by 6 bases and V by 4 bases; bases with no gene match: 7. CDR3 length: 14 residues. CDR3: CASSSQGAGVEQYF. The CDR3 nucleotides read TGTGCCAGCAGTTCACAGGGGGCAGGGGTCGAGCAGTACTTC.

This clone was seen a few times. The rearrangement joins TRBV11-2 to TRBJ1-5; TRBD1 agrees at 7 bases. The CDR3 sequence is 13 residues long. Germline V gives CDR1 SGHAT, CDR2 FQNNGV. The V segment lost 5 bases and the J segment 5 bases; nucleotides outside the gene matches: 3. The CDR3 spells CASSRDRDQPQHF. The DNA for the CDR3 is TGTGCCAGCAGCCGGGACAGAGATCAGCCCCAGCATTTT.

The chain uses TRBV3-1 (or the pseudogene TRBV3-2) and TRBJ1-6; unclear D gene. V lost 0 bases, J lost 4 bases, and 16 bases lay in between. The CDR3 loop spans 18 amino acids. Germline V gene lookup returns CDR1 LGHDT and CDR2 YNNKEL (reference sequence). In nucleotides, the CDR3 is TGTGCCAGCAGCCAAGATATACGGGTGACCGTGTATAATTCACCCCTCCACTTT. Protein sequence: CASSQDIRVTVYNSPLHF.

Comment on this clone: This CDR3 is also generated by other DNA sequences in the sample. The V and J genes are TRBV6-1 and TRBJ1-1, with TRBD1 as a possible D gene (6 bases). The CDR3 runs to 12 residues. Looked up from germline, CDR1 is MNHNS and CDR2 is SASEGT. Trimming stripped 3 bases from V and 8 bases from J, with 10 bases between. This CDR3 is CASSDRGTEAFF. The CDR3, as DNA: TGTGCCAGCAGTGACAGGGGCACCGAAGCTTTCTTT.

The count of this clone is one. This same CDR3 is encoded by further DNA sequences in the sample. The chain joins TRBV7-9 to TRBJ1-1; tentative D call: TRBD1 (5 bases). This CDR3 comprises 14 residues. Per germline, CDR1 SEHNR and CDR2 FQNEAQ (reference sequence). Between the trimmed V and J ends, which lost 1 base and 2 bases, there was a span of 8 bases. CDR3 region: CASSLGQGNTEAFF. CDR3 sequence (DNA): TGTGCCAGCAGCTTAGGTCAGGGAAACACTGAAGCTTTCTTT.

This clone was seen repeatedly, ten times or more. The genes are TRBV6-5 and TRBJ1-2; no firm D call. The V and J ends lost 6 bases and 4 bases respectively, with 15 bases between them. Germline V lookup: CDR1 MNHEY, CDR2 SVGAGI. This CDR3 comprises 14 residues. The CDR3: CASRAPGIRYGYTF. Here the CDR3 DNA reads TGTGCCAGCAGGGCACCGGGGATCCGCTATGGCTACACCTTC.

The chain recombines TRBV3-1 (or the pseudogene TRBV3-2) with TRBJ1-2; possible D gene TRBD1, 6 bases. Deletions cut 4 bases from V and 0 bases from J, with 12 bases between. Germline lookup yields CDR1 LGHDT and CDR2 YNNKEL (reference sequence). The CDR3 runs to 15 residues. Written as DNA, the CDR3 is TGTGCCAGCAGCCTTACAGGGTTAGCTAACTATGGCTACACCTTC. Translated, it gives CASSLTGLANYGYTF.

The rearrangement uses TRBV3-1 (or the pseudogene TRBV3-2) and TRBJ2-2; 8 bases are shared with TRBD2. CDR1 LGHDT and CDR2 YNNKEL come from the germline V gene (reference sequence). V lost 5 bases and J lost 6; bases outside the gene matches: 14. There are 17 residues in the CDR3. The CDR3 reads CASSNRPGLEFPGELFF. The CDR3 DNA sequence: TGTGCCAGCAGCAACCGGCCGGGACTAGAGTTCCCCGGGGAGCTGTTTTTT.

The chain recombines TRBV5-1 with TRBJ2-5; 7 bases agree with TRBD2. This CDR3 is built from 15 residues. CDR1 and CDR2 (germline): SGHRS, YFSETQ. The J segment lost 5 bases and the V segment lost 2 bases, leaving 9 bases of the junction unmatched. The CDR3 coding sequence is TGCGCCAGCAGCTTCCCCCTAGCGGAAGGGGAGACCCAGTACTTC. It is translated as CASSFPLAEGETQYF.

The chain's CDR3 is CASSDLGINEQFF. DNA of the CDR3: TGTGCCAGCAGTGACCTGGGCATAAATGAGCAGTTCTTC. J is TRBJ2-1 and V is TRBV6-1; D uncertain. Trimming took off 3 bases at V and 7 bases at J, with 10 bases between the two ends. This CDR3 spans 13 amino acids. Germline values: CDR1 MNHNS, CDR2 SASEGT.

DNA for the CDR3: TGTGCCAGCCCGACAGGGGGTGATTATACAGATACGCAGTATTTT. As protein: CASPTGGDYTDTQYF. The chain employs TRBV7-3 and TRBJ2-3; 9 bases line up with TRBD1. The CDR3 spans 15 residues. CDR1 and CDR2 from the germline V gene are SGHTA and FQGTGA. Unmatched junction bases numbered 9, after V lost 8 bases and J lost 3 bases.

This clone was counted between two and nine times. CDR3 sequence (DNA): TGTGCCAGCGGAGAAACGGCCGCGCGGGGGGCAGCAGCTTTCTTT. Encoded protein: CASGETAARGAAAFF. The chain links TRBV2 to TRBJ1-1, with D possibly TRBD1 on 6 matching bases. Germline V lookup: CDR1 SNHLY, CDR2 FYNNEI. The germline V and J ends were trimmed by 8 bases and 10 bases, with 26 bases remaining between them. The CDR3 is made up of 15 amino acids.

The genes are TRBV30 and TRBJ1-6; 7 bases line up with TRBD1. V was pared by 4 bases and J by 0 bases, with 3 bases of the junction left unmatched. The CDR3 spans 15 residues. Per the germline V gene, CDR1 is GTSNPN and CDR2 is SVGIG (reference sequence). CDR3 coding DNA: TGTGCCTGGACAGGGGACAGCTCCTATAATTCACCCCTCCACTTT. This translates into CAWTGDSSYNSPLHF.

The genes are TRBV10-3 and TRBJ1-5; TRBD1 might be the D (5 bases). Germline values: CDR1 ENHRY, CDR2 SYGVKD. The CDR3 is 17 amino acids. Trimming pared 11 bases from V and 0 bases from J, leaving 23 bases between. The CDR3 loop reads CAPHGSTGPYSNQPQHF. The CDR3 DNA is TGTGCCCCCCACGGATCTACAGGCCCCTATAGCAATCAGCCCCAGCATTTT.

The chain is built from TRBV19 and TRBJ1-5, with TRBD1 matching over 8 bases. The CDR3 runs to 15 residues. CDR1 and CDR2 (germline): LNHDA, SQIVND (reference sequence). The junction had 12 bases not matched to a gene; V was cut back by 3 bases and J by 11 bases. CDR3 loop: CASSMEDRDAGAQHF. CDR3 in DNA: TGTGCCAGTAGTATGGAGGACAGGGACGCCGGGGCCCAGCATTTT.

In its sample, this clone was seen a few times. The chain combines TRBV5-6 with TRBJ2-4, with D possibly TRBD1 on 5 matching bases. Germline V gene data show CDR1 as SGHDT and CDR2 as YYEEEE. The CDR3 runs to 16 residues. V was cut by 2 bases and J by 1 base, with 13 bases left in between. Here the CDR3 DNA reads TGTGCCAGCAGCTTTCGACAGCCGTCGGCCAAAAACATTCAGTACTTC. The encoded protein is CASSFRQPSAKNIQYF.

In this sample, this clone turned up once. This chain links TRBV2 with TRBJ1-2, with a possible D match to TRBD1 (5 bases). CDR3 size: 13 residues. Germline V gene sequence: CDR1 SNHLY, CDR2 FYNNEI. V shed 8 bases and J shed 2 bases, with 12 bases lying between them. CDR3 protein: CASGPGLNYGYTF. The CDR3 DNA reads TGTGCCAGCGGACCGGGACTAAACTATGGCTACACCTTC.

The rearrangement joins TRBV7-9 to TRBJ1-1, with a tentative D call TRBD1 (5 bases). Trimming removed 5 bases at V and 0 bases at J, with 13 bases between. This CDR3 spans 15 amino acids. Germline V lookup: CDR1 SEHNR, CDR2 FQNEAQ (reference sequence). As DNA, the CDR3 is TGTGCCAGCAGCCCCCCCACAGGTCTGAACACTGAAGCTTTCTTT. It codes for CASSPPTGLNTEAFF.

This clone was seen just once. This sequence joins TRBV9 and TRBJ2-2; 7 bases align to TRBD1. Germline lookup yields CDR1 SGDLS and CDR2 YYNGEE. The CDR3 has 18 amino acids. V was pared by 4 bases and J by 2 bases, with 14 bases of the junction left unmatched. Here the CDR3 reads CASSSRPGTETNTGELFF. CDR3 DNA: TGTGCCAGCAGCTCTCGTCCCGGGACAGAAACAAACACCGGGGAGCTGTTTTTT.